Listed below are T cell receptor beta chains from one sample, sequenced in a study of CD8 T cells in ankylosing spondylitis. From the 5' RACE reads, TCRdb called clonotypes with MiXCR, one entry per CDR3 protein. The table lists about 450,000 distinct CDR3 sequences, approximately 26% of them singletons, with 0.75% to 0.9% in the top ten. Sample: blood, either unsorted or a sorted T cell fraction (not recorded which). The source of these receptors is a male donor with ankylosing spondylitis. The CDR3 runs from the conserved cysteine through the conserved F or W. The order of the fields is D gene, V gene, clone size, J gene, CDR3 protein, CDR3 DNA. D genes are given only for firm matches. For some rows the clone size is stated as once, few or many, or as a class when expanded; others skip it.

>TRBD1|TRBV3-1|few|TRBJ2-2
CASRGPGQTNTGELFF
TGTGCCAGCAGAGGCCCGGGACAGACGAACACCGGGGAGCTGTTTTTT
>TRBD1|TRBV27|.|TRBJ1-4
CASSSRPPGQGNEKLFF
TGTGCCAGCAGTTCCCGCCCTCCGGGACAGGGTAACGAAAAACTGTTTTTT
>TRBD1|TRBV7-9|.|TRBJ1-2
CASSLAQGQAAVGGYTF
TGTGCCAGCAGCTTGGCGCAGGGACAGGCTGCCGTAGGGGGCTACACCTTC
>TRBD2|TRBV18|.|TRBJ2-1
CASSPTALLAANEQFF
TGTGCCAGCTCACCTACTGCGCTCCTAGCGGCAAATGAGCAGTTCTTC
>.|TRBV7-9|many|TRBJ2-3
CASSRQRSSTDTQYF
TGTGCCAGCAGCCGACAGCGGAGTAGCACAGATACGCAGTATTTT
>.|TRBV19|.|TRBJ2-5
CASSIARAAQETQYF
TGTGCCAGTAGTATAGCCCGGGCAGCCCAAGAGACCCAGTACTTC
>.|TRBV4-2|few|TRBJ1-1
CASSQVGQSKEAFF
TGTGCCAGCAGCCAAGTAGGTCAGAGTAAAGAAGCTTTCTTT
>TRBD1|TRBV2|once|TRBJ2-5
CASSVEGQFQETQYF
TGTGCCAGCAGCGTTGAGGGACAGTTCCAAGAGACCCAGTACTTC
>TRBD2|TRBV28|few|TRBJ2-7
CASTLSVGGSGSYEQYF
TGTGCCAGCACCCTATCGGTGGGCGGGAGTGGCTCCTACGAGCAGTACTTC
>.|TRBV12-3/TRBV12-4|.|TRBJ1-4
CASSWGRGEKLFF
TGTGCCAGCTCCTGGGGGCGTGGTGAAAAACTGTTTTTT
>TRBD2|TRBV14|.|TRBJ2-2
CASSQVAGAGELFF
TGTGCCAGCAGCCAAGTCGCGGGAGCCGGGGAGCTGTTTTTT
>TRBD1|TRBV19|few|TRBJ1-2
CASTLGQGQYGYTF
TGTGCCAGTACCCTGGGACAGGGACAATATGGCTACACCTTC
>.|TRBV2|many|TRBJ2-5
CASYYSSETQYF
TGTGCCAGCTATTACAGTTCGGAGACCCAGTACTTC
>.|TRBV12-3/TRBV12-4|many|TRBJ1-2
CASSPWDTYGYTF
TGTGCCAGCAGTCCATGGGACACCTATGGCTACACCTTC
>.|TRBV30|few|TRBJ2-3
CAWRSGGTDTQYF
TGTGCCTGGAGGTCTGGAGGGACAGATACGCAGTATTTT
>.|TRBV12-3/TRBV12-4|many|TRBJ1-3
CASSSPGNTIYF
TGTGCCAGCAGTTCACCTGGAAACACCATATATTTT
>TRBD1|TRBV7-2|many|TRBJ1-2
CASSLAGDSWRYTF
TGTGCCAGCAGCTTAGCGGGGGACAGTTGGCGCTACACCTTC
>TRBD2|TRBV27|few|TRBJ2-5
CASRRLAGVETQYF
TGTGCCAGCAGGCGTCTAGCGGGAGTAGAGACCCAGTACTTC
>.|TRBV27|.|TRBJ2-7
CASSSPGTNYEQYF
TGTGCCAGCAGTTCCCCCGGGACCAATTACGAGCAGTATTTC
>TRBD1|TRBV6-6|.|TRBJ1-2
CASSYGGGGSHTF
TGTGCCAGCAGTTACGGAGGGGGCGGCTCCCACACCTTC
>.|TRBV7-9|few|TRBJ1-3
CASSSQGTGNTIYF
TGTGCCAGCAGCTCGCAGGGGACTGGAAACACCATATATTTT
>.|TRBV27|few|TRBJ1-5
CASSSLSGAGQPQHF
TGTGCCAGCAGTTCCTTGTCGGGGGCTGGGCAGCCCCAGCATTTT
>TRBD1|TRBV5-4|.|TRBJ1-2
CASSSRTGWAYGYTF
TGTGCCAGCAGCTCGAGGACAGGGTGGGCTTATGGCTACACCTTC
>.|TRBV5-1|.|TRBJ1-1
CASTLTHQNTEAFF
TGCGCCAGCACCCTGACACACCAGAACACTGAAGCTTTCTTT
>.|TRBV18|.|TRBJ1-5
CASSPSERQPQHF
TGTGCCAGCTCACCATCCGAGCGCCAGCCCCAGCATTTT
>.|TRBV5-1|.|TRBJ2-3
CASSSVATDTQYF
TGCGCCAGCAGCTCGGTAGCGACAGATACGCAGTATTTT
>.|TRBV7-6|.|TRBJ1-3
CASSPGQARSSGNTIYF
TGTGCCAGCAGCCCGGGACAAGCGAGGTCATCTGGAAACACCATATATTTT
>.|TRBV15|.|TRBJ2-4
CATSGLAKNIQYF
TGTGCCACCAGCGGACTAGCCAAAAACATTCAGTACTTC
>.|TRBV7-2|.|TRBJ2-7
CASSLVKFWEQYF
TGTGCCAGCAGCTTAGTAAAGTTCTGGGAGCAGTACTTC
>.|TRBV11-1|.|TRBJ1-5
CASSLGGWDTRSNQPQHF
TGTGCCAGCAGCTTAGGAGGGTGGGACACTCGTAGCAATCAGCCCCAGCATTTT
>.|TRBV7-2|.|TRBJ2-5
CASSLVARGGETQYF
TGTGCCAGCAGCTTAGTTGCCAGGGGAGGAGAGACCCAGTACTTC
>TRBD2|TRBV18|.|TRBJ2-7
CASSPVSSGRAYEQYF
TGTGCCAGCTCACCAGTTTCTAGCGGGAGGGCCTACGAGCAGTACTTC
>.|TRBV2|.|TRBJ2-5
CASSGTTVVETQYF
TGTGCCAGCAGTGGCACAACGGTTGTAGAGACCCAGTACTTC
>TRBD1|TRBV7-6|many|TRBJ2-2
CASSLAYRGRATGELFF
TGTGCCAGCAGCTTAGCATACAGGGGACGAGCCACCGGGGAGCTGTTTTTT
>.|TRBV7-2|few|TRBJ2-1
CASSLIGRFNEQFF
TGTGCCAGCAGCTTAATAGGCAGGTTCAATGAGCAGTTCTTC
>TRBD2|TRBV9|.|TRBJ2-3
CASSPGTSGRADTQYF
TGTGCCAGCAGCCCAGGGACTAGCGGGAGGGCCGATACGCAGTATTTT
>.|TRBV5-6|.|TRBJ1-5
CASSFRFGVPNQPQHF
TGTGCCAGCAGCTTTCGTTTCGGGGTACCCAATCAGCCCCAGCATTTT
>.|TRBV10-2|few|TRBJ1-3
CASCRQTSGNTIYF
TGCGCCAGCTGTCGACAGACCTCTGGAAACACCATATATTTT
>TRBD2|TRBV3-1|.|TRBJ2-1
CASSRSGRTNEQFF
TGTGCCAGCAGCCGTAGCGGGAGGACCAATGAGCAGTTCTTC
>TRBD2|TRBV7-2|.|TRBJ2-1
CASSLVLAGMTVQQFF
TGTGCCAGCAGCTTAGTACTAGCGGGGATGACGGTACAGCAGTTCTTC